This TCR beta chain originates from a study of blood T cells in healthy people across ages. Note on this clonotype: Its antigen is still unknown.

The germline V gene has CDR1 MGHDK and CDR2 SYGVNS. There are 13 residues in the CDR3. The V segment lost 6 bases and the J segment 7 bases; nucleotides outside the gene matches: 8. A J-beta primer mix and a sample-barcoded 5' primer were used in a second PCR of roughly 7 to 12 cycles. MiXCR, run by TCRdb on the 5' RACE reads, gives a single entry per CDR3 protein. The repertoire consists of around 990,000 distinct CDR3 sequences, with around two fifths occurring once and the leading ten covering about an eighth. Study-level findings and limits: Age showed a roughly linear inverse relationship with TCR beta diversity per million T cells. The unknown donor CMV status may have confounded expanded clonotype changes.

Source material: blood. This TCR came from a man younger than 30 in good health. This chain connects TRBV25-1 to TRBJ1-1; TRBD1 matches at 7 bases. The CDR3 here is CASRDSRDSEAFF. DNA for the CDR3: TGTGCCAGCAGAGACTCCCGGGACAGTGAAGCTTTCTTT.